Listed here are 14 T cell receptor beta chains from one sample, sequenced in a study of blood T cell repertoires in COVID-19. Clones were read by immunoSEQ multiplex PCR, and TCRdb kept only the in-frame ones, dropping some. Of roughly 300,000 clones listed, roughly 90% were seen once; the top ten hold under 7.5%. Material for sequencing was peripheral blood. The receptors originated from a man between 18 and 29 years old who had recovered from COVID-19.

The V and J genes are TRBV12-5 and TRBJ2-2; 14 bases map to TRBD2. Germline CDR1 and CDR2: LGHNT and FRNRAP. CDR3 length: 19 amino acids. V shed 4 bases, J shed 2 bases, and the junction held 9 bases outside the gene matches. The CDR3 coding sequence is TGTGCTAGTGGTTCCCCGCCGGGACTAGCGGGAGTAAACACCGGGGAGCTGTTTTTT. It encodes CASGSPPGLAGVNTGELFF. Variable domain in full (rest from reference TRBV12-5 and TRBJ2-2): DARVTQTPRHKVTEMGQEVTMRCQPILGHNTVFWYRQTMMQGLELLAYFRNRAPLDDSGMPKDRFSAEMPDATLATLKIQPSEPRDSAVYFCASGSPPGLAGVNTGELFFGEGSRLTVL.

This clone was seen more than once but under ten times. J is TRBJ2-2 and V is TRBV11-3, with 7 bases identical to TRBD1. V shed 5 bases and J 0 bases; nucleotides not matched to a gene: 6. The CDR3 has 16 amino acids. Germline assignment: CDR1 SGHNT and CDR2 YENEEA. CDR3 residues: CASSKAQGANTGELFF. The CDR3 nucleotides are TGTGCCAGCAGCAAAGCCCAGGGGGCGAACACCGGGGAGCTGTTTTTT. Based on the CDR3 plus reference TRBV11-3 and TRBJ2-2, the full variable domain is EAGVVQSPRYKIIEKKQPVAFWCNPISGHNTLYWYLQNLGQGPELLIRYENEEAVDDSQLPKDRFSAERLKGVDSTLKIQPAELGDSAVYLCASSKAQGANTGELFFGEGSRLTVL.

The chain couples TRBV13 to TRBJ2-3; TRBD1 aligns across 10 bases. CDR1 PRHDT and CDR2 FYEKMQ come from the germline V gene (reference sequence). The junction had 4 bases not matched to a gene; V was cut back by 5 bases and J by 2 bases. CDR3 size: 15 residues. This CDR3 reads CASSRRQGATDTQYF. CDR3 coding DNA: TGTGCCAGCAGCCGTAGACAGGGGGCCACAGATACGCAGTATTTT.

This clone was observed a handful of times. The chain recombines TRBV6-2 or TRBV6-3 with TRBJ1-1, with D tentatively TRBD1 (5 bases). Germline-derived CDR1 and CDR2 are MNHEY and SVGEGT. With 0 bases removed from V and 1 base from J, the gap between germline ends came to 9 bases. The CDR3 is made up of 15 amino acids. This chain's CDR3 is CASSYSTTGNTEAFF. CDR3 DNA: TGTGCCAGCAGTTACTCAACTACAGGGAACACTGAAGCTTTCTTT.

The rearrangement links TRBV9 to TRBJ2-1; TRBD1 matches at 9 bases. With 4 bases clipped from V and 4 bases from J, the junction kept 6 bases outside the gene matches. The CDR3 covers 15 residues. Germline CDR1 SGDLS, CDR2 YYNGEE. The CDR3 DNA follows: TGTGCCAGCAGCCTGGGACAGGGAACATACAATGAGCAGTTCTTC. Amino acids: CASSLGQGTYNEQFF.

This clone has just one count. Other DNA sequences from this sample encode an identical CDR3 as well. V is TRBV9 and J is TRBJ1-1, with D unclear. Trimming stripped 0 bases from V and 5 bases from J, with 8 bases between. Germline V gene lookup returns CDR1 SGDLS and CDR2 YYNGEE. This CDR3 contains 13 residues. CDR3 sequence: CASSVVTGTEAFF. Written as DNA, the CDR3 is TGTGCCAGCAGCGTAGTAACGGGAACTGAAGCTTTCTTT.

The genes are TRBV7-9 and TRBJ2-5; 12 bases match TRBD2. From germline, CDR1 is SEHNR and CDR2 FQNEAQ (reference sequence). The CDR3 runs 13 residues. V trimming: 5 bases; J trimming: 9 bases; junction bases outside the gene matches: 4. CDR3 residues: CASSPPSGRAQYF. The CDR3 nucleotides are TGTGCCAGCAGCCCCCCTAGCGGGAGGGCCCAGTACTTC.

In this sample, this clone turned up once. The chain employs TRBV3-1 (or the pseudogene TRBV3-2) and TRBJ2-7, with 7 bases fitting TRBD2. Losses at the gene ends were 4 bases for V and 0 bases for J; bases not matched to a gene: 9. CDR3 size: 16 residues. Germline loops: CDR1 LGHDT, CDR2 YNNKEL (reference sequence). For the CDR3, the DNA is TGTGCCAGCAGCCGCTCCCCACGGGACTACTCCTACGAGCAGTACTTC. This translates into CASSRSPRDYSYEQYF.

The V gene is TRBV29-1, the J gene TRBJ2-7, with 7 bases fitting TRBD1. Germline CDR1 SQVTM, CDR2 ANQGSEA. The CDR3 sequence is 16 residues long. Trimming cost V 0 bases and J 3 bases; bases outside gene matches: 11. CDR3 amino acids: CSVEDPGRGSNYEQYF. As DNA, the CDR3 is TGCAGCGTTGAAGATCCCGGCAGGGGGTCCAACTACGAGCAGTACTTC.

The chain uses TRBV6-6 and TRBJ1-3; D may be TRBD1 (5 bases). Deletions cut 2 bases from V and 0 bases from J, with 11 bases between. The CDR3 has 16 amino acids. Germline V gene lookup returns CDR1 MNHNY and CDR2 SVGAGI (reference sequence). This CDR3 reads CASSYMTASSGNTIYF. The CDR3 coding sequence is TGTGCCAGCAGTTACATGACAGCAAGCTCTGGAAACACCATATATTTT.

The rearrangement uses TRBV15 and TRBJ1-1; TRBD1 matches 7 bases. In germline, CDR1 is LNHNV, CDR2 YYDKDF (reference sequence). V gave up 1 base and J gave up 3 bases; unmatched junction bases: 2. The length of the CDR3 is 14 residues. CDR3 residues: CATSRGRGDTEAFF. The CDR3 DNA reads TGTGCCACCAGCAGAGGCAGGGGGGACACTGAAGCTTTCTTT. The full variable domain, rest sourced from reference TRBV15 and TRBJ1-1, is DAMVIQNPRYQVTQFGKPVTLSCSQTLNHNVMYWYQQKSSQAPKLLFHYYDKDFNNEADTPDNFQSRRPNTSFCFLDIRSPGLGDTAMYLCATSRGRGDTEAFFGQGTRLTVV.

V is TRBV3-1 (or the pseudogene TRBV3-2) and J is TRBJ2-2; TRBD2 agrees at 7 bases. Germline CDR1 LGHDT, CDR2 YNNKEL (reference sequence). The CDR3 sequence is 14 residues long. The ends lost 1 base at V and 6 bases at J; junction bases unmatched: 2. CDR3 nucleotides: TGTGCCAGCAGCCAAGTAGCGGGTCCCGGGGAGCTGTTTTTT. It yields the protein CASSQVAGPGELFF.

As for this clone: Distinct nucleotide sequences in the sample also encode this CDR3. V gene TRBV5-4 combines with J gene TRBJ2-5; D perhaps matches TRBD2 (6 bases). V shed 1 base and J shed 5 bases, with 9 bases lying between them. CDR1 SGHNT and CDR2 YYREEE come from the germline V gene (reference sequence). CDR3 length: 13 amino acids. CDR3 region: CASSLSRGETQYF. DNA for the CDR3: TGTGCCAGCAGCTTGAGCCGGGGGGAGACCCAGTACTTC. Full variable domain (outside the CDR3, taken from reference TRBV5-4 and TRBJ2-5): ETGVTQSPTHLIKTRGQQVTLRCSSQSGHNTVSWYQQALGQGPQFIFQYYREEENGRGNFPPRFSGLQFPNYSSELNVNALELDDSALYLCASSLSRGETQYFGPGTRLLVL.

The chain couples TRBV11-2 to TRBJ2-7, with D perhaps matching TRBD2 (6 bases). Germline CDR1 SGHAT, CDR2 FQNNGV. V gave up 5 bases and J gave up 4 bases, with 18 bases separating them. There are 15 residues in the CDR3. In nucleotides, the CDR3 is TGTGCCAGCAGCGAGGGCGGGACTCCCCGATACGAGCAGTACTTC. Residues: CASSEGGTPRYEQYF.